The 28 T cell receptor beta chains below come from one sample, sequenced in a study of post-analysis software for immune sequencing data. Overall study findings and caveats: The five TRBV segments detected at higher frequency in patients than in controls included TRBV5-6, TRBV5-1 and TRBV20-1.

TCR beta cDNA libraries had unique molecular identifiers. TCRdb fed the PCR reads into MiXCR, producing one record per CDR3 protein. Among 650,000 to 850,000 distinct CDR3 sequences, roughly 50% were seen once, and the ten largest hold 4.6%. These receptors' antigens are unknown. The sequencing input was blood. These TCRs come from a girl between 5 and 17 years old with multiple sclerosis.

This clonotype came up a few times. V is TRBV5-1 and J is TRBJ1-2, with D hard to call. Trimming left V 0 bases short and J 3 bases short, with 12 bases between. This CDR3 region has 15 residues. CDR1 and CDR2 from the germline V gene are SGHRS and YFSETQ. The CDR3, as DNA: TGCGCCAGCAGCTTGGGCCACGGGCCAGACTATGGCTACACCTTC. Amino acid sequence: CASSLGHGPDYGYTF.

This clonotype was detected once. J is TRBJ2-1 and V is TRBV20-1, with 10 bases that match TRBD2. Germline CDR1 and CDR2: DFQATT and SNEGSKA (reference sequence). The junction had 3 bases not matched to a gene; V was cut back by 4 bases and J by 9 bases. The CDR3 totals 12 residues. The DNA of the CDR3 is TGCAGTGCTAAGCGGGGGGGGACTGAGCAGTTCTTC. Encoded protein: CSAKRGGTEQFF.

The gene calls are TRBV5-1 and TRBJ2-4; 8 bases match TRBD1. Judging by the DNA end, TRBJ2-7 fits better; the J call may be wrong. Per the germline V gene, CDR1 is SGHRS and CDR2 is YFSETQ. The CDR3 consists of 14 residues. The CDR3 region is CASSKGQDPYEQYF. The CDR3 DNA sequence: TGCGCCAGCAGCAAGGGACAGGATCCCTACGAGCAGTACTTC.

This clonotype was seen just once. The CDR3, as DNA: TGCAGTGCTACCCGCCCGGGGACTAACTATGGCTACACCTTC. Its translation: CSATRPGTNYGYTF. The V and J genes are TRBV20-1 and TRBJ1-2; D unclear. This CDR3 has 14 residues. With 4 bases removed from V and 0 bases from J, the gap between germline ends came to 12 bases. The germline CDR1 and CDR2 sequences are DFQATT and SNEGSKA (reference sequence).

This CDR3 reads CASSRQGLAYEQYF. The CDR3 DNA is TGCGCCAGCAGCCGACAGGGGCTCGCCTACGAGCAGTACTTC. V usage is TRBV5-1 and J usage is TRBJ2-7; TRBD1 matches at 8 bases. The V gene end was trimmed by 4 bases and the J gene end by 2 bases; junction bases not matched to a gene: 5. The CDR3 has 14 amino acids. Germline CDR1 reads SGHRS; CDR2 reads YFSETQ.

The chain combines TRBV29-1 with TRBJ2-3, with 10 bases that match TRBD2. V lost 6 bases to trimming and J lost 0 bases; unmatched junction nucleotides: 12. Germline assignment: CDR1 SQVTM and CDR2 ANQGSEA. The CDR3 extends over 17 amino acids. The CDR3 bases are TGCAGCGTGACTAGCGGGTTTCTTCATAGTAGCACAGATACGCAGTATTTT. Translating it yields CSVTSGFLHSSTDTQYF.

V is TRBV29-1 and J is TRBJ1-6; 7 bases map to TRBD1. The CDR3 has 13 residues. Germline loops: CDR1 SQVTM, CDR2 ANQGSEA. Unmatched junction bases numbered 1, after V lost 4 bases and J lost 4 bases. The chain's CDR3 is CSVGQGYNSPLHF. The CDR3 nucleotides are TGCAGCGTTGGACAGGGTTATAATTCACCCCTCCACTTT.

The V call is TRBV27, the J call TRBJ2-1; D is unclear. Trimming took off 5 bases at V and 4 bases at J, with 9 bases between the two ends. CDR1 is MNHEY, CDR2 SMNVEV, per germline (reference sequence). This CDR3 is built from 13 residues. This chain's CDR3 is CASSPDAYNEQFF. As DNA, the CDR3 is TGTGCCAGCAGTCCCGACGCGTACAATGAGCAGTTCTTC.

CDR3 loop: CASSLGTNPYEQYF. The CDR3 nucleotides are TGCGCCAGCAGCTTGGGGACAAATCCCTACGAGCAGTACTTC. J is TRBJ2-5 and V is TRBV5-1; tentative D call: TRBD1 (5 bases). Matching the DNA end better, TRBJ2-7 makes the J call doubtful. The CDR3 sequence is 14 residues long. Germline CDR1 SGHRS, CDR2 YFSETQ.

The chain couples TRBV4-2 to TRBJ2-1, with 8 bases identical to TRBD2. The CDR3 sequence is 16 residues long. Germline assignment: CDR1 LGHNA and CDR2 YNFKEQ. J was trimmed by 13 bases and V by 1 base; bases with no gene match: 15. The CDR3 region is CASSQGDGGAQETQFF. CDR3 coding DNA: TGTGCCAGCAGCCAAGGGGACGGGGGGGCCCAAGAGACCCAGTTCTTC.

The chain joins TRBV2 to TRBJ2-3, with 8 bases matching TRBD2. The V gene's germline CDR1 is SNHLY and CDR2 FYNNEI. The CDR3 loop spans 11 amino acids. V gave up 6 bases and J gave up 14 bases; unmatched junction bases: 7. The CDR3 DNA reads as TGTGCCAGCAGGCTCAGCGGGAGAATGTATTTT. Translating gives CASRLSGRMYF.

The chain recombines TRBV24-1 with TRBJ2-3; D assignment may be TRBD1 or TRBD2 (5 bases each). The germline gives CDR1 KGHDR, CDR2 SFDVKD. This CDR3 is 16 amino acids long. The V gene lost 9 bases and the J gene lost 1 base, with 19 bases spanning the gap. The CDR3 coding sequence is TGTGCCACCGCCAGTCCAGGGAGTGGGGGCACAGATACGCAGTATTTT. Protein product: CATASPGSGGTDTQYF.

This clonotype came up many times. This sequence joins TRBV7-6 and TRBJ2-6; 8 nucleotides line up with TRBD2. V gave up 3 bases and J gave up 3 bases; unmatched junction bases: 7. Germline V CDR1 and CDR2: SGHVS, FNYEAQ. This CDR3 spans 17 amino acids. DNA of the CDR3: TGTGCCAGCAGCTTCACTTCGGGGGGGTTTGGGGCCAACGTCCTGACTTTC. It specifies CASSFTSGGFGANVLTF.

The rearrangement links TRBV29-1 to TRBJ1-5, with D unclear. Germline V gives CDR1 SQVTM, CDR2 ANQGSEA. There are 13 residues in the CDR3. V was pared by 4 bases and J by 3 bases, with 10 bases between. Here the CDR3 reads CSVGLSSNQPQHF. The CDR3 nucleotides read TGCAGCGTTGGCCTTTCCTCCAATCAGCCCCAGCATTTT.

The CDR3, as DNA: TGTGCCAGCTCACCTCTAGGACAGGGAACGAATGAGCAGTTCTTC. This encodes CASSPLGQGTNEQFF. The gene calls are TRBV18 and TRBJ2-1; 8 bases line up with TRBD1. J was trimmed by 7 bases and V by 3 bases; bases with no gene match: 8. The germline V gene has CDR1 KGHSH and CDR2 LQKENI. This CDR3 region has 15 residues.

The CDR3 loop reads CSATTGRGHETQYF. The CDR3 bases are TGCAGTGCCACGACCGGCAGGGGGCACGAGACCCAGTACTTC. The V and J genes are TRBV20-1 and TRBJ2-5; 8 bases line up with TRBD1. With V trimmed by 6 bases and J by 5 bases, 11 bases remained unmatched. Germline V gives CDR1 DFQATT, CDR2 SNEGSKA (reference sequence). This CDR3 contains 14 residues.

The CDR3 DNA sequence: TGCGCCAGCAGCTCGGGACAGCCCGGGGATGAGCAGTTCTTC. Translating gives CASSSGQPGDEQFF. This chain uses TRBV5-1 with TRBJ2-1, with TRBD1 identical over 7 bases. V lost 3 bases to trimming and J lost 8 bases; unmatched junction nucleotides: 8. Germline CDR1 reads SGHRS; CDR2 reads YFSETQ. This CDR3 spans 14 amino acids.

The rearrangement links TRBV5-6 to TRBJ2-5; D may be TRBD1 or TRBD2 (5 bases each). Germline CDR1 reads SGHDT; CDR2 reads YYEEEE. V lost 0 bases and J 2 bases, leaving 11 bases between the germline ends. The CDR3 extends over 15 amino acids. Here the CDR3 reads CASSLVSREQETQYF. CDR3 in DNA: TGTGCCAGCAGCTTGGTTTCCAGGGAGCAAGAGACCCAGTACTTC.

This clonotype was picked up a small number of times. The genes are TRBV10-3 and TRBJ2-1, with 9 nucleotides matching TRBD2. The CDR3 length is 13 residues. Germline CDR1 and CDR2: ENHRY and SYGVKD. J gave up 7 bases and V 7 bases, and 5 bases lay outside the gene matches. CDR3 nucleotide sequence: TGTGCCATCAACGCGGGAGGGGGGAATGAGCAGTTCTTC. Protein: CAINAGGGNEQFF.

This clonotype has just a few counts. The CDR3 spells CASSLARGDKIYGYTF. DNA for the CDR3: TGTGCCAGCAGCTTAGCCCGAGGAGACAAGATATATGGCTACACCTTC. The V call is TRBV7-9, the J call TRBJ1-2, with unresolved D. This CDR3 contains 16 residues. V lost 0 bases to trimming and J lost 5 bases, with 16 bases between them. Looked up from germline, CDR1 is SEHNR and CDR2 is FQNEAQ (reference sequence). Filled out from reference TRBV7-9 and TRBJ1-2, the complete variable domain reads DTGVSQNPRHKITKRGQNVTFRCDPISEHNRLYWYRQTLGQGPEFLTYFQNEAQLEKSRLLSDRFSAERPKGSFSTLEIQRTEQGDSAMYLCASSLARGDKIYGYTFGSGTRLTVV.

This clonotype was seen a handful of times. The rearrangement uses TRBV2 and TRBJ1-1; 10 bases line up with TRBD1. Germline assignment: CDR1 SNHLY and CDR2 FYNNEI. J gave up 4 bases and V 6 bases, and 2 bases lay outside the gene matches. This CDR3 comprises 13 residues. CDR3 sequence reads: CASRRQGATEAFF. CDR3 bases: TGTGCCAGCAGACGACAGGGGGCCACTGAAGCTTTCTTT.

V usage is TRBV5-1 and J usage is TRBJ2-1; possibly TRBD1 for D (5 bases). Germline lookup yields CDR1 SGHRS and CDR2 YFSETQ. This CDR3 is built from 15 residues. Trimming stripped 4 bases from V and 0 bases from J, with 11 bases between. The CDR3 sequence: CASSLDNLSYNEQFF. For the CDR3, the DNA is TGCGCCAGCAGCCTGGACAATCTCTCCTACAATGAGCAGTTCTTC.

There are a few counts of this clonotype. J is TRBJ1-2 and V is TRBV5-1; D unresolved. Germline CDR1 and CDR2: SGHRS and YFSETQ. The V gene lost 6 bases and the J gene lost 6 bases, with 9 bases spanning the gap. The CDR3 covers 11 residues. This CDR3 is CASKAAHGYTF. The CDR3 nucleotides are TGCGCCAGCAAGGCGGCTCATGGCTACACCTTC. The full variable domain, its missing parts supplied by reference TRBV5-1 and TRBJ1-2, is KAGVTQTPRYLIKTRGQQVTLSCSPISGHRSVSWYQQTPGQGLQFLFEYFSETQRNKGNFPGRFSGRQFSNSRSEMNVSTLELGDSALYLCASKAAHGYTFGSGTRLTVV.

This clonotype was detected a few times. The genes are TRBV6-6 and TRBJ2-6; TRBD1 agrees at 7 bases. From germline, CDR1 is MNHNY and CDR2 SVGAGI (reference sequence). Trimming cost V 7 bases and J 0 bases; bases outside gene matches: 6. This CDR3 contains 16 residues. The chain's CDR3 is CASTGTAISGANVLTF. The CDR3 DNA is TGTGCCAGCACCGGGACAGCGATCTCTGGGGCCAACGTCCTGACTTTC.

This clonotype was seen a few times. The V and J genes are TRBV2 and TRBJ2-7, with no clear D. In germline, CDR1 is SNHLY, CDR2 FYNNEI. With 7 bases removed from V and 0 bases from J, the gap between germline ends came to 16 bases. The CDR3 has 15 amino acids. CDR3 sequence reads: CASIMKGISSYEQYF. Here the CDR3 DNA reads TGTGCCAGCATTATGAAAGGAATCAGCTCCTACGAGCAGTACTTC.

This chain connects TRBV29-1 to TRBJ2-5, with D unclear. Germline V lookup: CDR1 SQVTM, CDR2 ANQGSEA. There are 12 residues in the CDR3. Trimming left V 7 bases short and J 2 bases short, with 11 bases between. In nucleotides, the CDR3 is TGCAGCGCCCAAGAAAGACAAGAGACCCAGTACTTC. Translation gives CSAQERQETQYF.

The chain has TRBV7-2 and TRBJ2-3; D perhaps matches TRBD2 (5 bases). Deletions cut 0 bases from V and 0 bases from J, with 10 bases between. The CDR3 is 16 amino acids. CDR1 and CDR2 (germline): SGHTA, FQGNSA. DNA of the CDR3: TGTGCCAGCAGCTTAGCGGGCGGGTGGAGCACAGATACGCAGTATTTT. Translating gives CASSLAGGWSTDTQYF.

The chain uses TRBV7-6 and TRBJ2-1; D is perhaps TRBD2 (6 bases). The CDR3 has 16 amino acids. The germline CDR1 and CDR2 sequences are SGHVS and FNYEAQ. V was trimmed by 4 bases and J by 1 base, leaving 14 bases between them. The CDR3 nucleotides are TGTGCCAGCAGCTACTACAGCGGGCCTTCCTACAATGAGCAGTTCTTC. Its protein product is CASSYYSGPSYNEQFF.